The clone carrying this T cell receptor (beta chain) was observed a single time. CDR3 and TCR beta VDJ profiling relied on genomic DNA as the template. From the reads, TCRdb called clonotypes with MiXCR, one entry per CDR3 protein. The repertoire includes some 200,000 distinct CDR3 sequences, approximately 65% of them detected once, and around 58% sits in the top ten. The entry originates in a study of CD8+CD57+ T cells in acquired aplastic anemia. CDR3 size: 15 residues. Looked up from germline, CDR1 is MGHRA and CDR2 is YSYEKL. V was cut by 2 bases and J by 6 bases, with 17 bases left in between. An expansion of CD8+CD57+ cells by flow cytometry had been shown in patients chosen for sequencing.

What was sequenced was sorted CD4+, CD8+, or CD8+CD57+ T cells (not recorded which) from PBMCs. The chain combines TRBV4-1 with TRBJ2-7; D is possibly TRBD2 (7 bases). The sequence came from a human donor with aplastic anemia. CDR3 residues: CASSQHGGAGGEQYF. DNA for the CDR3: TGCGCCAGCAGCCAACATGGGGGGGCCGGAGGCGAGCAGTACTTC.